This T cell receptor (beta chain) was recovered during a study of T-cell memory formation after mild COVID-19. About the study: TCR clusters largely stayed donor specific.

V shed 4 bases and J shed 3 bases, with 7 bases lying between them. Germline CDR1 and CDR2: LGHDT and YNNKEL (reference sequence). The CDR3 runs to 12 residues. Using its own MiXCR run on the 5' RACE reads, TCRdb lists one record per CDR3 protein. This repertoire shows more than 110,000 distinct CDR3 sequences, 14% found once; its top ten account for about 30%. The chain recombines TRBV3-1 with TRBJ2-7; no definite D call. The receptor comes from an adult woman who had mild COVID-19 (a few samples of this study predate the infection). Cell type and time point are not known. Material for sequencing was PBMCs or a T cell subset sorted from them (not recorded which). The CDR3 is CASSPGFYEQYF. In nucleotides, the CDR3 is TGTGCCAGCAGCCCCGGGTTCTACGAGCAGTACTTC.